This T cell receptor (beta chain) emerged from a study of cytomegalovirus exposure and HLA in healthy donors. Study-wide results and caveats: The study designated 150 to 200 TCR beta chains cytomegalovirus-associated. A previous analysis found most TCR beta V segments productive roughly 87% or roughly 30% of the time.

Notes on this clone: Its cognate antigen is unknown.

There are 13 residues in the CDR3. CDR1 is SGHAT and CDR2 is FQDESV in the germline V gene (reference sequence). Trimming left V 4 bases short and J 2 bases short, with 9 bases between. The PCR ran on 60 Vbeta and 13 Jbeta primers. This table comes from immunoSEQ multiplex PCR, and its TCRdb copy is limited to in-frame clones, with some not included. The listing contains about 120,000 clones. The TCR sequence derives from a man aged 18 to 35 in good health and CMV-seronegative. Sequencing was done on a sample of PBMCs. The chain recombines TRBV11-1 with TRBJ2-7, with D possibly TRBD1 on 6 matching bases. CDR3 protein: CASSSRGTYEQYF. For the CDR3, the DNA is TGTGCCAGCAGCTCCAGGGGTACCTACGAGCAGTACTTC.